The clone carrying this T cell receptor (beta chain) was detected only once. This CDR3 spans 19 amino acids. V lost 1 base and J lost 4; bases outside the gene matches: 13. Germline CDR1 is SGHVS and CDR2 is FQNEAQ. The data were taken from a study of sequential checkpoint blockade in melanoma. Sequencing used immunoSEQ multiplex PCR; TCRdb keeps in-frame clones, though not all of them. The table includes around 18,000 clones, about 69% detected once. Treatment noted: randomized to nivolumab then ipilimumab (arm A) or the reverse (arm B). The rearrangement links TRBV7-8 to TRBJ2-3; 11 nucleotides agree with TRBD1. Material: CD8+ T cells sorted from blood (inferred from file names), obtained from a patient given nivolumab and ipilimumab in sequence. The source of this sequence is a human donor with melanoma. CDR3 coding DNA: TGTGCCAGCAGCTTAGGGCTTTTAGGGGACAGGGGGGGCGCAGATACGCAGTATTTT. The encoded protein is CASSLGLLGDRGGADTQYF.